Below, 18 T cell receptor beta chains from the same sample are listed, as sequenced in a study of molecular identifiers for immune sequencing clone quantification. TCRdb re-derived calls from the PCR reads in MiXCR, one entry per CDR3 protein. The sample lists roughly 320,000 distinct CDR3 sequences, roughly 24% seen once, with about 0.73% in the top ten. Sequenced input: naive CD8+ T cells from blood, with Jurkat cell RNA spiked in. Subset of the sample: FACS-sorted CD8+CD4-CCR7+CD45RA+ naive T cells. All receptors derive from a human donor in good health. Some libraries in this study had Jurkat cell RNA spiked in.

There are a few counts of this clonotype. The V and J genes are TRBV12-5 and TRBJ1-1, with 7 nucleotides matching TRBD1. The V segment lost 4 bases and the J segment 4 bases; nucleotides outside the gene matches: 18. This CDR3 contains 18 residues. From germline, CDR1 is LGHNT and CDR2 FRNRAP. The CDR3 DNA reads as TGTGCTAGTGGTTCCCATTTGGGGGACAGTTTTTGGAGCACTGAAGCTTTCTTT. Translated: CASGSHLGDSFWSTEAFF.

The count of this clonotype is one. A much bigger clone sits one base away, suggesting this may be a read error. V gene TRBV9 combines with J gene TRBJ2-7; 12 bases are shared with TRBD2. CDR1 is SGDLS and CDR2 is YYNGEE in the germline V gene. The CDR3 is 15 residues long. The chain's CDR3 is CASSPGPTSGGEQCF. The DNA for the CDR3 is TGTGCCAGCAGCCCCGGCCCGACTAGCGGGGGAGAGCAGTGCTTC. Based on the CDR3 plus reference TRBV9 and TRBJ2-7, the full variable domain is DSGVTQTPKHLITATGQRVTLRCSPRSGDLSVYWYQQSLDQGLQFLIQYYNGEERAKGNILERFSAQQFPDLHSELNLSSLELGDSALYFCASSPGPTSGGEQCFGPGTRLTVT.

This clonotype has a count of ten or more. The rearrangement links TRBV6-2 or TRBV6-3 to TRBJ1-1; 8 nucleotides match TRBD1. This CDR3 contains 13 residues. Per germline, CDR1 MNHEY and CDR2 SVGEGT. The trim removed 6 bases at V and 3 bases at J, leaving 3 bases unmatched. CDR3 sequence: CASREGQDTEAFF. The CDR3 nucleotides read TGTGCCAGCAGGGAGGGACAGGACACTGAAGCTTTCTTT.

Remarks on this clonotype: Since no conserved phenylalanine or tryptophan closes the CDR3, a read error is the likely cause. The chain carries TRBV6-2 or TRBV6-3 and TRBJ2-3, with D perhaps TRBD2 (5 bases). CDR3 size: 14 residues. Germline V gene data show CDR1 as MNHEY and CDR2 as SVGEGT. With 5 bases removed from V and 7 bases from J, the gap between germline ends came to 16 bases. In DNA form, the CDR3 reads TGTGCCAGCAGTCGCTCGGAGGACCCCAATACGCAGTATCTT. It is translated as CASSRSEDPNTQYL.

The chain uses TRBV27 and TRBJ2-3, with TRBD2 matching 7 bases. The CDR3 runs 15 residues. Germline V gene lookup returns CDR1 MNHEY and CDR2 SMNVEV (reference sequence). Trimming at V came to 6 bases and at J to 0 bases, leaving 6 bases not matched to a gene. The CDR3 loop is CASSISGPSTDTQYF. In nucleotides, the CDR3 is TGTGCCAGCAGCATTAGCGGGCCGAGCACAGATACGCAGTATTTT.

The chain is built from TRBV4-3 and TRBJ2-1, with 8 nucleotides matching TRBD1. After removal of 0 bases from V and 6 bases from J, the junction contained 7 bases not matched to a gene. Germline-derived CDR1 and CDR2 are LGHNA and YSLEER. The CDR3 contains 16 residues. In nucleotides, the CDR3 is TGCGCCAGCAGCCAAGATTCAGGGGGCGCGGGCAATGAGCAGTTCTTC. Encoded protein: CASSQDSGGAGNEQFF.

Ten or more counts support this clonotype. The chain links TRBV7-6 to TRBJ2-3, with a weak D call TRBD1 (5 bases). The CDR3 is 15 amino acids. From germline, CDR1 is SGHVS and CDR2 FNYEAQ. V lost 2 bases and J 4 bases, leaving 13 bases between the germline ends. Here the CDR3 reads CASSLSRRGADTQYF. The CDR3 DNA follows: TGTGCCAGCAGCTTAAGTCGTAGGGGTGCAGATACGCAGTATTTT.

In this sample, this clonotype turned up many times. The chain recombines TRBV5-6 with TRBJ1-3; D might be TRBD1 (5 bases). The ends were cut back, 4 bases at V and 0 bases at J, with 14 bases in the middle. The germline V gene has CDR1 SGHDT and CDR2 YYEEEE. CDR3 length equals 16 residues. This CDR3 is CASSGRQLISGNTIYF. The DNA for the CDR3 is TGTGCCAGCAGCGGAAGACAGCTTATCTCTGGAAACACCATATATTTT.

There are many counts of this clonotype. The rearrangement links TRBV29-1 to TRBJ2-5; no definite D call. This CDR3 comprises 13 residues. Germline V lookup: CDR1 SQVTM, CDR2 ANQGSEA. V lost 2 bases, J lost 2 bases, and 9 bases lay in between. The CDR3 is CSVENGLQETQYF. As DNA, the CDR3 is TGCAGCGTTGAAAATGGGTTACAAGAGACCCAGTACTTC. The full variable domain, completed using reference TRBV29-1 and TRBJ2-5, is SAVISQKPSRDICQRGTSLTIQCQVDSQVTMMFWYRQQPGQSLTLIATANQGSEATYESGFVIDKFPISRPNLTFSTLTVSNMSPEDSSIYLCSVENGLQETQYFGPGTRLLVL.

This chain connects TRBV5-1 to TRBJ2-1; 8 positions match TRBD2. The trim removed 6 bases at V and 5 bases at J, leaving 4 bases unmatched. The CDR3 consists of 13 residues. Germline CDR1 reads SGHRS; CDR2 reads YFSETQ. DNA for the CDR3: TGCGCCAGCAAGGCGGGGGGCAACAATGAGCAGTTCTTC. This gives the protein CASKAGGNNEQFF.

This clonotype was observed a handful of times. The CDR3 DNA reads as TGCGCCAGCAGCCACACCAGGGGGGCAGATACGCAGTATTTT. It encodes CASSHTRGADTQYF. The chain recombines TRBV4-1 with TRBJ2-3, with D possibly TRBD1 on 7 matching bases. Germline CDR1 reads MGHRA; CDR2 reads YSYEKL. V was pared by 3 bases and J by 4 bases, with 11 bases between. The CDR3 contains 14 residues.

Points on this clonotype: A read error may be the cause here, since a much bigger clone is one base away. The chain employs TRBV6-6 and TRBJ2-3; D unclear. Trimming shortened V by 0 bases and J by 4 bases, and 17 bases separated the two germline ends. CDR1 and CDR2 from the germline V gene are MNHNY and SVGAGI (reference sequence). This CDR3 contains 17 residues. CDR3 in DNA: TGTGCCAGCAGTTACTCGACAAATTTGGTGAACGCAGATACGCAGTATTTT. The encoded protein is CASSYSTNLVNADTQYF.

This clonotype came up a few times. The rearrangement uses TRBV6-1 and TRBJ2-1; D possibly corresponds to TRBD1 (5 bases). This CDR3 comprises 17 residues. Trimming shortened V by 3 bases and J by 8 bases, and 23 bases separated the two germline ends. The germline V gene encodes CDR1 MNHNS and CDR2 SASEGT. The CDR3 protein is CASSDGRLTLRGYEQFF. The CDR3, as DNA: TGTGCCAGCAGTGATGGTCGTCTGACTTTAAGGGGTTATGAGCAGTTCTTC.

As concerns this clonotype: A much larger clone differs from this one at a single base, so this may be a read error. The genes are TRBV12-3 or TRBV12-4 and TRBJ1-5; the D is unclear. The length of the CDR3 is 11 residues. The CDR3 loop reads CASSLSQPPHF. CDR3 DNA: TGTGCCAGCAGTTTGAGTCAGCCCCCGCATTTT.

There are many counts of this clonotype. This chain's CDR3 is CASSSGRVAGHTGELFF. The CDR3, as DNA: TGTGCCAGCAGCTCAGGAAGAGTAGCGGGTCACACCGGGGAGCTGTTTTTT. This sequence joins TRBV7-9 and TRBJ2-2; 7 nucleotides agree with TRBD2. From germline, CDR1 is SEHNR and CDR2 FQNEAQ (reference sequence). CDR3 size: 17 residues. With V trimmed by 4 bases and J by 3 bases, 11 bases remained unmatched.

Concerning this clonotype itself: The conserved final phenylalanine or tryptophan is absent from the CDR3, which likely points to a read error. J is TRBJ2-5 and V is TRBV28, with D unclear. V was pared by 2 bases and J by 5 bases, with 12 bases between. The CDR3 totals 14 residues. Germline lookup yields CDR1 MDHEN and CDR2 SYDVKM. CDR3: CASSLPQIGETQYL. The DNA of the CDR3 is TGTGCCAGCAGTTTACCCCAAATCGGGGAGACCCAGTACCTC.

This clonotype was seen just once. A read error may explain this, as a much larger clone is one base away. V usage is TRBV5-1 and J usage is TRBJ1-1, with TRBD1 matching over 8 bases. This CDR3 has 14 residues. The junction had 3 bases not matched to a gene; V was cut back by 3 bases and J by 2 bases. Germline V gene lookup returns CDR1 SGHRS and CDR2 YFSETQ. In DNA, the CDR3 is TGCGCCAGCAGCTCCGACAGGGGTAACACTGAAGCTTTCTTT. This gives the protein CASSSDRGNTEAFF. Supplemented by reference TRBV5-1 and TRBJ1-1, the full variable domain reads KAGVTQTPRYLIKTRGQQVTLSCSPISGHRSVSWYQQTPGQGLQFLFEYFSETQRNKGNFPGRFSGRQFSNSRSEMNVSTLELGDSALYLCASSSDRGNTEAFFGQGTRLTVV.

The CDR3 DNA reads TGTGCCTGGAGCGATAGCGGAGGTACGCAGTATTTT. Its translation is CAWSDSGGTQYF. V is TRBV30 and J is TRBJ2-3; TRBD2 is a possible D gene (6 bases). CDR3 length: 12 residues. Germline lookup yields CDR1 GTSNPN and CDR2 SVGIG (reference sequence). Trimming removed 3 bases from V and 8 bases from J, with 12 bases in between.